The rows below give T cell receptor beta chains drawn from one sample of a study of metastatic and nonmetastatic thyroid tumors. TCRdb reassembled clones from the PCR reads with MiXCR. This table has 10,000 to 15,000 clones, under 30% appearing once. Sequencing was performed on tumor tissue. These receptors were taken from a female donor with papillary thyroid cancer or a benign thyroid nodule (not recorded which). Some clones in this sample may be carry-over from other donors' samples. CDR3s include the opening cysteine and the closing phenylalanine or tryptophan. The D gene is left open where the match is weak. For some rows the clone size is stated as once, few or many, or as a class when expanded; others skip it.

>TRBD2|TRBV20-1|many|14|TRBJ2-7
TGCAGTGCTCCCAGCGGGAGGGCTTCCTACGAGCAGTACTTC
CSAPSGRASYEQYF
>-|TRBV18|-|15|TRBJ2-1
TGTGCCAGCTCACCTAGCGACACCCCCGACAATGAGCAGTTCTTC
CASSPSDTPDNEQFF
>TRBD2|TRBV5-1|medium-sized|15|TRBJ2-7
TGCGCCAGCAGCTTGGTACCGGGAGGAGAGTACGAGCAGTACTTC
CASSLVPGGEYEQYF
>-|TRBV4-2|few|15|TRBJ2-7
TGTGCCAGCAAGTCCGCGTCATCAGCGACCTACGAGCAGTACTTC
CASKSASSATYEQYF
>-|TRBV6-2/TRBV6-3|few|14|TRBJ1-3
TGTGCCAGCAGTCCGACGGGCTCTGGAAACACCATATATTTT
CASSPTGSGNTIYF
>TRBD1|TRBV28|many|15|TRBJ1-5
TGTGCCAGCAGCGACAGGGGCGGCGGGTATCAGCCCCAGCATTTT
CASSDRGGGYQPQHF
>-|TRBV20-1|many|14|TRBJ2-7
TGCAGCGGGATCTCAAGCTCCCCTAGGGGTGAGCAGTACTTC
CSGISSSPRGEQYF
>-|TRBV7-9|-|12|TRBJ2-5
TGTGCCAGCAGTTCTTGTCAAGAGACCCAGTACTTC
CASSSCQETQYF
>-|TRBV6-1|-|13|TRBJ1-1
TGTGCCAGCAGGGTAAACAGGAACACTGAAGCTTTCTTT
CASRVNRNTEAFF
>-|TRBV6-2/TRBV6-3|few|17|TRBJ1-2
TGTGCCAGCAAGTTTGGGGGGCTAATCATGGAGAACTATGGCTACACCTTC
CASKFGGLIMENYGYTF
>TRBD1|TRBV12-3/TRBV12-4|-|14|TRBJ2-5
TGTGCCAGCAGTCGACGGACAGGGCCGGAGACCCAGTACTTC
CASSRRTGPETQYF
>-|TRBV18|-|13|TRBJ1-2
TGTGCCAGCTCACAGTCCAGGGGAAGTGGCTACACCTTC
CASSQSRGSGYTF
>-|TRBV3-1|-|15|TRBJ2-2
TGTGCCAGCAGCTACCAGCTGCTTGGTACCGGGGAGCTGTTTTTT
CASSYQLLGTGELFF
>-|TRBV19|-|11|TRBJ2-2
TGTGCAAGTAGTGTTTCCTGGGAGCTGTTTTTT
CASSVSWELFF
>-|TRBV27|medium-sized|14|TRBJ2-7
TGTGCCAGCAGTTTTAAAGGGAACTCCTACGAGCAGTACTTC
CASSFKGNSYEQYF
>TRBD1|TRBV4-1|-|15|TRBJ2-5
TGCGCCAGCAGCCAGGGTACAGGGGCCTTTGAGACCCAGTACTTC
CASSQGTGAFETQYF
>TRBD2|TRBV30|-|13|TRBJ2-1
TGTGCCTTTTATAGCGGGACGTACAATGAGCAGTTCTTC
CAFYSGTYNEQFF
>TRBD2|TRBV28|medium-sized|14|TRBJ2-7
TGTGCCAGCAGGGGACTAGCGGGCCCGTACGAGCAGTACTTC
CASRGLAGPYEQYF
>-|TRBV5-1|medium-sized|14|TRBJ1-2
TGCGCCAGCAGCCCAAGTCGGACCTACTATGGCTACACCTTC
CASSPSRTYYGYTF
>-|TRBV5-5|many|14|TRBJ1-4
TGTGCCAGCAGCTTGGGACCTTCGGATGAAAAACTGTTTTTT
CASSLGPSDEKLFF
>-|TRBV19|-|15|TRBJ1-1
TGTGCCAGTAATCGTCCGGGATACTTAAACACTGAAGCTTTCTTT
CASNRPGYLNTEAFF
>-|TRBV27|-|14|TRBJ2-2
TGTGCCAGCAGTTTATACGGGGAGTGCGTGGAGCTGTTTTTT
CASSLYGECVELFF
>TRBD2|TRBV10-2|-|19|TRBJ2-1
TGCGCCAGCAGTGAGGCACAGACCGGGACTAGCGGGGACCGCAATGAGCAGTTCTTC
CASSEAQTGTSGDRNEQFF
>-|TRBV6-1|few|13|TRBJ1-1
TGTGCCAGCAGTGGTAGGGGGAACACTGAAGCTTTCTTT
CASSGRGNTEAFF
>-|TRBV14|-|13|TRBJ2-7
TGTGCCAGCAGCCGTAAGCGAACCTACGAGCAGTACTTC
CASSRKRTYEQYF
>-|TRBV6-5|-|13|TRBJ2-7
TGTGCCAGCAGTTACTCGATAGGCTACGAGCAGTACTTC
CASSYSIGYEQYF
>-|TRBV6-1|once|15|TRBJ2-1
TGTGCCAGCAGTGAAGCGATAGGGTCCAGGGATGAGCAGTTCTTC
CASSEAIGSRDEQFF
>TRBD2|TRBV27|medium-sized|14|TRBJ2-7
TGTGCCAGCAGTTTATTGGGACTAGCTTACGAGCAGTACTTC
CASSLLGLAYEQYF
>TRBD1|TRBV11-2|many|14|TRBJ2-1
TGTGCCACTGCCAGGGGGTTCTCCTACAATGAGCAGTTCTTC
CATARGFSYNEQFF
>TRBD2|TRBV6-1|medium-sized|16|TRBJ2-7
TGTGCCAGCAACACTGGTACCGGGGGGAGCTCCTACGAGCAGTACTTC
CASNTGTGGSSYEQYF
>-|TRBV6-2/TRBV6-3|-|14|TRBJ2-1
TGTGCCAGCAGACCAGCGTGGTTAGACAATGAGCAGTTCTTC
CASRPAWLDNEQFF
>-|TRBV11-2|many|17|TRBJ1-5
TGTGCCAGCAGCTTAGATTTCCCGTTGACATCTCATCAGCCCCAGCATTTT
CASSLDFPLTSHQPQHF
>TRBD1|TRBV6-4|-|14|TRBJ2-1
TGTGCCAGCAGTGACGGACAGGGGAACAATGAGCAGTTCTTC
CASSDGQGNNEQFF